These 17 T cell receptor beta chains came from one sample sequenced in a study of human T cells and chemical hapten exposure (dated by TCRdb to the early 2020s). The library was prepared using RACE. For sequencing, a NextSeq 500 was employed. The public reads were reprocessed in TCRdb via fastp at Q25 and MiXCR, keeping in-frame beta chains. Each CDR3 protein appears once, grouped with its most common genes and DNA. The sample table lists 300,000 to 400,000 distinct CDR3 sequences, approximately 6.3% of them with a count of one. The ten largest clones capture about 8% of the sample. Reading the label with the study, this specimen's time point is: patch test 1, 2 weeks after DPC sensitization. The treatment or condition label for this specimen denotes: therapeutic diphenylcyclopropenone sensitization with weekly scalp DPC. This specimen consisted of whole blood, obtained in connection with sensitization to the hapten diphenylcyclopropenone (DPC). These receptors were taken from a woman aged 18-29 years with alopecia areata. Some clones in this sample may be carry-over from other donors' samples.

The J gene is TRBJ2-3, the V gene TRBV28; D not resolved. This CDR3 is built from 18 residues. The germline V gene encodes CDR1 MDHEN and CDR2 SYDVKM. V lost 3 bases and J lost 0, with 19 bases in between. The CDR3 region has the DNA TGTGCCAGCAGTTTTAAATTTGCTGATCCCTCTAGCACAGATACGCAGTATTTT. Its protein is CASSFKFADPSSTDTQYF.

The table lists this clonotype with many counts. The chain links TRBV6-2 or TRBV6-3 to TRBJ1-5; 7 bases are shared with TRBD1. The CDR3 totals 14 residues. CDR1 and CDR2 (germline): MNHEY, SVGEGT. V trimming: 6 bases; J trimming: 2 bases; junction bases outside the gene matches: 4. In DNA, the CDR3 is TGTGCCAGCAGGACAGGGTTCGGCAATCAGCCCCAGCATTTT. Its translation is CASRTGFGNQPQHF.

This clonotype was observed at least ten times. V usage is TRBV4-3 and J usage is TRBJ1-1; 8 bases line up with TRBD1. This CDR3 spans 17 amino acids. CDR1 is LGHNA and CDR2 is YSLEER in the germline V gene. Trimming cost V 0 bases and J 1 base; bases outside gene matches: 7. The CDR3 nucleotides are TGCGCCAGCAGCCAAGAAGTGACAGGGGCTACGAACACTGAAGCTTTCTTT. It is translated as CASSQEVTGATNTEAFF.

This clonotype was observed a handful of times. The chain joins TRBV10-3 to TRBJ2-3; 9 bases align to TRBD1. CDR1 is ENHRY and CDR2 is SYGVKD in the germline V gene. The CDR3 spans 17 residues. The V gene end was trimmed by 3 bases and the J gene end by 0 bases; junction bases not matched to a gene: 7. The CDR3: CAISDQGQGHSTDTQYF. CDR3 sequence (DNA): TGTGCCATCAGTGACCAAGGACAGGGGCATAGCACAGATACGCAGTATTTT.

This clonotype was detected a few times. This sequence joins TRBV5-1 and TRBJ1-1, with D possibly matching TRBD1 (5 bases). CDR1 and CDR2 from the germline V gene are SGHRS and YFSETQ. The CDR3 sequence is 15 residues long. Trimming stripped 4 bases from V and 4 bases from J, with 17 bases between. CDR3 amino acids: CASSRRYWGITEAFF. The CDR3 nucleotides are TGCGCCAGCAGCCGTCGCTATTGGGGGATCACTGAAGCTTTCTTT. Drawing the rest from reference TRBV5-1 and TRBJ1-1, the complete variable domain is KAGVTQTPRYLIKTRGQQVTLSCSPISGHRSVSWYQQTPGQGLQFLFEYFSETQRNKGNFPGRFSGRQFSNSRSEMNVSTLELGDSALYLCASSRRYWGITEAFFGQGTRLTVV.

The CDR3 DNA reads TGTGCCAGCAGTTACTTTTGGTCAGGGTTTAATTCACCCCTCCACTTT. It encodes CASSYFWSGFNSPLHF. J is TRBJ1-6 and V is TRBV6-5; D perhaps matches TRBD1 (5 bases). The CDR3 covers 16 residues. V was trimmed by 1 base and J by 6 bases, leaving 13 bases between them. The V gene's germline CDR1 is MNHEY and CDR2 SVGAGI.

V usage is TRBV6-2 or TRBV6-3 and J usage is TRBJ1-5; D is possibly TRBD1 (5 bases). V lost 6 bases and J lost 0, with 15 bases in between. This CDR3 is built from 16 residues. The germline V gene has CDR1 MNHEY and CDR2 SVGEGT. CDR3 protein: CASSPRESDSNQPQHF. For the CDR3, the DNA is TGTGCCAGCAGCCCCAGGGAGAGCGATAGCAATCAGCCCCAGCATTTT.

This clonotype was seen more than once but under ten times. This chain links TRBV5-6 with TRBJ1-1, with no clear D. Looked up from germline, CDR1 is SGHDT and CDR2 is YYEEEE. The CDR3 spans 12 residues. Trimming stripped 4 bases from V and 5 bases from J, with 9 bases between. CDR3 protein: CASSRPTTEAFF. In DNA form, the CDR3 reads TGTGCCAGCAGCCGCCCTACTACTGAAGCTTTCTTT.

The chain uses TRBV9 and TRBJ1-3; 8 bases map to TRBD1. The CDR3 is made up of 16 amino acids. Germline-derived CDR1 and CDR2 are SGDLS and YYNGEE. The V and J ends lost 0 bases and 6 bases, in that order; junction bases with no gene match: 8. The CDR3 region has the DNA TGTGCCAGCAGCGTAGTACGACAGGGGTTAAAAAACACCATATATTTT. Translating it yields CASSVVRQGLKNTIYF.

This clonotype was seen ten or more times. The gene calls are TRBV5-5 and TRBJ1-1, with D tentatively TRBD1 (6 bases). The CDR3 totals 16 residues. The ends were cut back, 4 bases at V and 7 bases at J, with 23 bases in the middle. The germline V gene encodes CDR1 SGHKS and CDR2 YYEKEE (reference sequence). The CDR3, as DNA: TGTGCCAGCAGCAAAGCTCCAGGCCAAACAGGGCTTGAAGCTTTCTTT. It translates to CASSKAPGQTGLEAFF.

The chain is built from TRBV3-1 and TRBJ1-2; TRBD1 agrees at 7 bases. V was clipped by 0 bases and J by 0 bases; unmatched bases: 7. Per germline, CDR1 LGHDT and CDR2 YNNKEL (reference sequence). The CDR3 covers 17 residues. Here the CDR3 DNA reads TGTGCCAGCAGCCAAGATCGGGGACAGCTTTCTAACTATGGCTACACCTTC. Translation gives CASSQDRGQLSNYGYTF.

This clonotype was seen only a few times. The chain is built from TRBV20-1 and TRBJ1-5; D is ambiguous. The CDR3 has 15 residues. From germline, CDR1 is DFQATT and CDR2 SNEGSKA (reference sequence). V lost 1 base to trimming and J lost 0 bases, with 10 bases between them. This CDR3 is CSARVAVDSNQPQHF. Here the CDR3 DNA reads TGCAGTGCTAGAGTGGCGGTCGATAGCAATCAGCCCCAGCATTTT.

This clonotype showed up just a few times. CDR3 amino acids: CASTWGRGVEQYF. DNA of the CDR3: TGTGCCAGCACCTGGGGTAGAGGGGTCGAGCAGTACTTC. This sequence joins TRBV12-3 or TRBV12-4 and TRBJ2-7; either TRBD1 or TRBD2 may supply D (5 bases each). There are 13 residues in the CDR3. Trimming pared 7 bases from V and 6 bases from J, leaving 16 bases between.

This chain links TRBV29-1 with TRBJ2-4; the D gene is possibly TRBD1 (6 bases). Germline V gene sequence: CDR1 SQVTM, CDR2 ANQGSEA. Trimming pared 0 bases from V and 1 base from J, leaving 16 bases between. This CDR3 region has 17 residues. Here the CDR3 DNA reads TGCAGCGTTGAAGATCGGGTGAGGGGGAGCGCCAAAAACATTCAGTACTTC. This encodes CSVEDRVRGSAKNIQYF.

The table lists this clonotype with many counts. The V and J genes are TRBV29-1 and TRBJ2-3; 11 bases map to TRBD2. Germline CDR1 and CDR2: SQVTM and ANQGSEA. Trimming removed 0 bases from V and 4 bases from J; junction bases left unmatched: 9. This CDR3 is built from 17 residues. CDR3 sequence: CSVEDRVAGGVADTQYF. CDR3 DNA: TGCAGCGTTGAAGATCGGGTAGCGGGGGGGGTGGCAGATACGCAGTATTTT.

In its sample, this clonotype was seen a few times. This chain connects TRBV29-1 to TRBJ2-3; D remains unclear. From germline, CDR1 is SQVTM and CDR2 ANQGSEA. The CDR3 sequence is 12 residues long. With 3 bases removed from V and 6 bases from J, the gap between germline ends came to 10 bases. Written as DNA, the CDR3 is TGCAGCGTTGAGCCTGGCCGGGATACGCAGTATTTT. Translation gives CSVEPGRDTQYF.

This clonotype was recorded many times. The V and J genes are TRBV4-1 and TRBJ2-5; the match to TRBD1 covers 7 bases. The CDR3 is made up of 16 amino acids. Germline loops: CDR1 MGHRA, CDR2 YSYEKL. With V trimmed by 4 bases and J by 4 bases, 12 bases remained unmatched. The CDR3 protein is CASSRNTLRQGETQYF. In DNA, the CDR3 is TGCGCCAGCAGCCGCAACACGCTACGACAGGGAGAGACCCAGTACTTC.